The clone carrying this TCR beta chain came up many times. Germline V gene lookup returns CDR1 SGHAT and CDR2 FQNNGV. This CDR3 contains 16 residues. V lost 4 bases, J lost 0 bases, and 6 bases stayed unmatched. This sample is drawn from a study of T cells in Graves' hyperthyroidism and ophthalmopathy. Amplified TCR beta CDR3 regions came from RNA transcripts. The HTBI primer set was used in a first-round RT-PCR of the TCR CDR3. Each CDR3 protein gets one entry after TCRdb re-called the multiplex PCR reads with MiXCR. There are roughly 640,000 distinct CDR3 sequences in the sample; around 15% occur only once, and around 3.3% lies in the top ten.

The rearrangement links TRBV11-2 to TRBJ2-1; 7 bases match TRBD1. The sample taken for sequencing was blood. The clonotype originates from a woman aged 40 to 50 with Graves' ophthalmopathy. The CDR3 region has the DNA TGTGCCAGCAGCTCAAGACAGGGCCTCTCCTACAATGAGCAGTTCTTC. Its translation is CASSSRQGLSYNEQFF.